This is a list of T cell receptor beta chains from one sample in a study of CD8+ T cells in alopecia areata. Produced via immunoSEQ multiplex PCR; TCRdb's table is partial and in-frame only. This sample has about 180,000 clones, with about 53% found just once. The source material was CD8+ T cells sorted from blood, sampled at week 24, from a patient treated with tofacitinib. These receptors were obtained from a human donor with alopecia areata. Both conserved end residues are trimmed from each CDR3. Fields, in order: V gene, CDR3 protein.

TRBV27,ASSPGTEVYGYT
TRBV7-9,ASSRDREENGELF
TRBV7-2,ASSPLIYNEQF
TRBV29-1,SVDAGYAGELF
TRBV29-1,SGLGGGLAKNIQY
TRBV7-8,ASSEGSEAF
TRBV2,ASSEYEQY
TRBV30,AWCLAGSTDTQY
TRBV2,ASSGQGSGGQETQY
TRBV29-1,SVDALTGEFAEAF
TRBV30,AWSVMAGGGYT
TRBV30,AWNRDSSHEQY
TRBV19,ASREGQGTEAF
TRBV4-3,ASSRQDRDAGELF
TRBV7-8,ASSLTGGAYNSPLH
TRBV11-2,ASSLGGAANQPQH
TRBV4-3,ASSQVGLWATSGGDPYNEQF
TRBV19,GSAPSGANVLT
TRBV10-3,AIRPGTGLANEQY
TRBV13,ASSPGIDEQF
TRBV6-1,ASSEGGNTEAF
TRBV27,ASSSGTGLLNTEAF